This entry lists 19 T cell receptor beta chains sequenced from one sample in a study of blood T cell repertoires in COVID-19. Assay: immunoSEQ multiplex PCR; the TCRdb copy retains only in-frame clones and omits some. Seen here are 9,500 to 15,000 clones, over 85% observed once, and the top ten hold approximately 15%. Sequenced: peripheral blood. These receptor sequences come from a man in his 70s with active COVID-19.

In regard to this clone: This sample also contains other DNA sequences that code for the same CDR3. This chain joins TRBV5-1 and TRBJ1-2; the D is unclear. Germline V gene sequence: CDR1 SGHRS, CDR2 YFSETQ. The CDR3 spans 13 residues. V lost 4 bases and J 8 bases, leaving 15 bases between the germline ends. CDR3 protein: CASSGTEGRGYTF. The CDR3, as DNA: TGCGCCAGCAGCGGAACAGAGGGCCGGGGCTACACCTTC.

The V and J genes are TRBV18 and TRBJ2-7; 10 positions match TRBD2. Looked up from germline, CDR1 is KGHSH and CDR2 is LQKENI. This CDR3 is built from 17 residues. The trim removed 6 bases at V and 2 bases at J, leaving 13 bases unmatched. The CDR3 DNA follows: TGTGCCAGCTCCAGGGGGCTAGCGGGGGCCTCGACCTACGAGCAGTACTTC. Its translation is CASSRGLAGASTYEQYF.

The rearrangement links TRBV18 to TRBJ2-7; 11 positions agree with TRBD2. After removal of 6 bases from V and 2 bases from J, the junction contained 3 bases not matched to a gene. Germline V gene data show CDR1 as KGHSH and CDR2 as LQKENI. This CDR3 has 14 residues. CDR3 region: CASSVLAGAYEQYF. The CDR3 DNA is TGTGCCAGCTCTGTACTAGCGGGGGCCTACGAGCAGTACTTC.

This clone was counted a few times. The chain is built from TRBV29-1 and TRBJ2-5; 8 positions agree with TRBD1. V lost 7 bases to trimming and J lost 2 bases; unmatched junction nucleotides: 6. CDR3 size: 13 residues. CDR1 and CDR2 (germline): SQVTM, ANQGSEA. This CDR3 reads CSGTGQVQETQYF. The CDR3 region has the DNA TGCAGCGGCACGGGACAGGTACAAGAGACCCAGTACTTC.

This rearrangement joins TRBV13 to TRBJ2-2, with TRBD2 matching over 7 bases. There are 14 residues in the CDR3. Per germline, CDR1 PRHDT and CDR2 FYEKMQ (reference sequence). J was trimmed by 6 bases and V by 6 bases; bases with no gene match: 7. The DNA of the CDR3 is TGTGCCAGCAGTAAATCACGGGGGGCCGGGGAGCTGTTTTTT. Its translation: CASSKSRGAGELFF. Supplemented by reference TRBV13 and TRBJ2-2, the full variable domain reads AAGVIQSPRHLIKEKRETATLKCYPIPRHDTVYWYQQGPGQDPQFLISFYEKMQSDKGSIPDRFSAQQFSDYHSELNMSSLELGDSALYFCASSKSRGAGELFFGEGSRLTVL.

This chain connects TRBV15 to TRBJ1-1; 7 nucleotides match TRBD1. After removal of 5 bases from V and 10 bases from J, the junction contained 16 bases not matched to a gene. Germline V gives CDR1 LNHNV, CDR2 YYDKDF (reference sequence). CDR3 length: 15 amino acids. The CDR3 nucleotides read TGTGCCACCAGCCCTCGGGGAGGAGGGGGCACGCGAGCTTTCTTT. Its protein product is CATSPRGGGGTRAFF.

V usage is TRBV2 and J usage is TRBJ1-2, with 9 nucleotides matching TRBD1. Per the germline V gene, CDR1 is SNHLY and CDR2 is FYNNEI. The CDR3 totals 15 residues. Unmatched junction bases numbered 6, after V lost 5 bases and J lost 2 bases. CDR3 sequence (DNA): TGTGCCAGCAGTCCACAGACAGGGGGGAACTATGGCTACACCTTC. Protein sequence: CASSPQTGGNYGYTF.

This clone was counted only a few times. This chain links TRBV27 with TRBJ1-3; D might be TRBD1 (6 bases). The CDR3 is 18 amino acids. The V end lost 0 bases, the J end lost 2 bases, and 17 bases lay between the germline ends. Germline-derived CDR1 and CDR2 are MNHEY and SMNVEV (reference sequence). The CDR3 coding sequence is TGTGCCAGCAGTTTATCGCCCACTCACAGGGCTGCTGGAAACACCATATATTTT. It is translated as CASSLSPTHRAAGNTIYF.

This clone was counted between two and nine times. This sequence joins TRBV19 and TRBJ2-5, with D maybe TRBD1 (6 bases). The germline V gene encodes CDR1 LNHDA and CDR2 SQIVND (reference sequence). V was clipped by 3 bases and J by 2 bases, with 13 bases between them. The CDR3 totals 15 residues. CDR3 nucleotide sequence: TGTGCCAGTAGTATCACCCGACAGGTTCAAGAGACCCAGTACTTC. Its protein product is CASSITRQVQETQYF.

This clone was recorded only once. The chain uses TRBV3-1 (or the pseudogene TRBV3-2) and TRBJ2-1, with D perhaps TRBD2 (5 bases). The CDR3 is 17 residues long. The V gene lost 1 base and the J gene lost 9 bases, with 22 bases spanning the gap. Germline-derived CDR1 and CDR2 are LGHDT and YNNKEL (reference sequence). CDR3 in DNA: TGTGCCAGCAGCCAAGGGGGAGTTCGGCGTAGCATAGTTGAGCAGTTCTTC. Translating gives CASSQGGVRRSIVEQFF.

The CDR3: CASSVGTEYGYTF. DNA for the CDR3: TGTGCCAGCAGCGTAGGGACAGAATATGGCTACACCTTC. J is TRBJ1-2 and V is TRBV9; D is possibly TRBD1 (6 bases). This CDR3 comprises 13 residues. V lost 0 bases and J lost 5, with 8 bases in between. Germline V CDR1 and CDR2: SGDLS, YYNGEE.

This clone has a single count. Written as DNA, the CDR3 is TGTGCCACAAGCCGGAGCTCCTACGAGCAGTACTTC. Encoded protein: CATSRSSYEQYF. The rearrangement links TRBV28 to TRBJ2-7; D unresolved. Germline lookup yields CDR1 MDHEN and CDR2 SYDVKM. V lost 10 bases, J lost 0 bases, and 10 bases lay in between. The CDR3 loop spans 12 amino acids.

This CDR3 reads CASRDQREFGELFF. The CDR3 DNA reads TGTGCCAGCAGGGATCAGCGGGAGTTTGGGGAGCTGTTTTTT. The chain employs TRBV3-1 (or the pseudogene TRBV3-2) and TRBJ2-2, with 8 positions matching TRBD2. Germline V lookup: CDR1 LGHDT, CDR2 YNNKEL (reference sequence). The length of the CDR3 is 14 residues. The V segment lost 6 bases and the J segment 8 bases; nucleotides outside the gene matches: 8.

The CDR3 DNA follows: TGCGCCAGCAGCCCGCGAGGATCCGGTTTCGGGGCAACTAATGAAAAACTGTTTTTT. It specifies CASSPRGSGFGATNEKLFF. The gene calls are TRBV4-3 and TRBJ1-4, with D hard to call. With 4 bases removed from V and 0 bases from J, the gap between germline ends came to 21 bases. Per the germline V gene, CDR1 is LGHNA and CDR2 is YSLEER. This CDR3 is built from 19 residues.

The chain employs TRBV11-1 and TRBJ1-2; maybe TRBD1 (6 bases). The CDR3 covers 14 residues. Trimming removed 3 bases from V and 4 bases from J, with 12 bases in between. Per germline, CDR1 SGHAT and CDR2 FQDESV (reference sequence). CDR3 in amino acids: CASSFGGGGYGYTF. The CDR3 coding sequence is TGTGCCAGCAGCTTCGGCGGGGGCGGCTATGGCTACACCTTC.

CDR3 residues: CASSQEVRGYNEQFF. The CDR3 region has the DNA TGCGCCAGCAGCCAAGAAGTCCGGGGATACAATGAGCAGTTCTTC. The chain uses TRBV4-1 and TRBJ2-1; maybe TRBD2 (5 bases). V lost 0 bases to trimming and J lost 4 bases, with 10 bases between them. Germline V lookup: CDR1 MGHRA, CDR2 YSYEKL. This CDR3 comprises 15 residues.

J is TRBJ1-2 and V is TRBV19; 9 bases line up with TRBD1. Germline V gene data show CDR1 as LNHDA and CDR2 as SQIVND (reference sequence). The CDR3 runs 16 residues. The J segment lost 1 base and the V segment lost 5 bases, leaving 8 bases of the junction unmatched. In DNA, the CDR3 is TGTGCCAGTAGTGCCTCCCCGGACAGGGGTAACTATGGCTACACCTTC. This translates into CASSASPDRGNYGYTF.

The table lists this clone with a count of one. The chain couples TRBV7-2 to TRBJ2-5; D might be TRBD1 (6 bases). The V gene's germline CDR1 is SGHTA and CDR2 FQGNSA. The V gene lost 7 bases and the J gene lost 5 bases, with 20 bases spanning the gap. The CDR3 is 15 residues long. This CDR3 is CASNGRQGPRETQYF. The CDR3 nucleotides are TGTGCCAGCAATGGTCGTCAGGGGCCCCGGGAGACCCAGTACTTC.

The chain joins TRBV5-6 to TRBJ1-4; no clear D. CDR1 is SGHDT and CDR2 is YYEEEE in the germline V gene. This CDR3 is 16 amino acids long. V was pared by 0 bases and J by 0 bases, with 9 bases between. The CDR3 loop is CASSLEQHATNEKLFF. DNA for the CDR3: TGTGCCAGCAGCTTGGAACAGCATGCAACTAATGAAAAACTGTTTTTT.